The sequence of this T cell receptor (beta chain) was determined in a study of blood T cell repertoires in COVID-19. Study-level information: Samples taken during acute and convalescent COVID-19 were collected in the United States, Italy and Spain. Sample material is recorded as cDNA or gDNA derived from T cells, B-cell-depleted T cells, or PBMCs.

With 5 bases clipped from V and 0 bases from J, the junction kept 2 bases outside the gene matches. The germline V gene has CDR1 MDHEN and CDR2 SYDVKM. This CDR3 has 15 amino acids. Seattle participants joined during active infection and were tracked over time. Methods used by the authors: Reference gene primers were amplified, and this amplification served to estimate nucleated cell counts. TCRdb keeps only in-frame clones here, not all; method: immunoSEQ multiplex PCR. V, J and clone size are those of that table, while D and trimming were read from the DNA. Of roughly 340,000 clones in the sample, about 87% are singletons; the top ten hold about 6%.

Material: peripheral blood. This receptor was identified in a woman aged 45-60 years with COVID-19, enrolled during active disease. The chain couples TRBV28 to TRBJ2-1; the match to TRBD2 covers 9 bases. The CDR3 spells CASSISGSSYNEQFF. CDR3 DNA: TGTGCCAGCAGTATTAGCGGGAGCTCCTACAATGAGCAGTTCTTC.